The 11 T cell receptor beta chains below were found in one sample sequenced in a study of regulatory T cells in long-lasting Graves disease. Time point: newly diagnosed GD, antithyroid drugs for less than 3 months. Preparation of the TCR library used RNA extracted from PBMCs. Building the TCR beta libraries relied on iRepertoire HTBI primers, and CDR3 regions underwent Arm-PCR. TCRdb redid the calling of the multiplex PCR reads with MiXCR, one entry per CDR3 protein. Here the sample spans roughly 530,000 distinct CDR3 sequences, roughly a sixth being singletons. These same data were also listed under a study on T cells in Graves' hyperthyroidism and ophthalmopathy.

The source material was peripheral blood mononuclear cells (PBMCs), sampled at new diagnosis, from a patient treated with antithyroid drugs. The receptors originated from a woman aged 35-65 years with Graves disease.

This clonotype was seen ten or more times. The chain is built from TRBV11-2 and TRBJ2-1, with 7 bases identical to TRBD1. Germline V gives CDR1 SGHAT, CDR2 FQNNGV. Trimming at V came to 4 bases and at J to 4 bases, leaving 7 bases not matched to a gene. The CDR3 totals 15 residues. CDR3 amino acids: CASSSPRDSYNEQFF. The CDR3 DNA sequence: TGTGCCAGCAGCTCGCCCCGGGACAGTTACAATGAGCAGTTCTTC.

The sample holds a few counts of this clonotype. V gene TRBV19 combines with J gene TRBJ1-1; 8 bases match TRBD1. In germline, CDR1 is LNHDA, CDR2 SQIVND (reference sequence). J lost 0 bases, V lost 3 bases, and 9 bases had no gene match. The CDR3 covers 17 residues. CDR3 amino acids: CASSIPPRTGLNTEAFF. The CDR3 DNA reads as TGTGCCAGTAGTATTCCGCCTCGGACAGGGTTGAACACTGAAGCTTTCTTT. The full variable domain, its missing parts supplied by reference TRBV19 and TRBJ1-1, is DGGITQSPKYLFRKEGQNVTLSCEQNLNHDAMYWYRQDPGQGLRLIYYSQIVNDFQKGDIAEGYSVSREKKESFPLTVTSAQKNPTAFYLCASSIPPRTGLNTEAFFGQGTRLTVV.

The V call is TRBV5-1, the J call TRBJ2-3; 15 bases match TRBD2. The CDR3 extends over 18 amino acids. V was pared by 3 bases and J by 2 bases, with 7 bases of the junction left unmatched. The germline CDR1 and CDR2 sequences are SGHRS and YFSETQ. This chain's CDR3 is CASSSGLAGGPNTDTQYF. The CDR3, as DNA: TGCGCCAGCAGCTCCGGACTAGCGGGGGGGCCGAACACAGATACGCAGTATTTT.

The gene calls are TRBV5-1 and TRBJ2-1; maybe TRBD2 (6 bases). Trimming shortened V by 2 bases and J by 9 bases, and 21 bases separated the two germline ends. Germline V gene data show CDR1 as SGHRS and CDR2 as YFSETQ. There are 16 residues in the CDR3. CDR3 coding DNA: TGCGCCAGCAGCTTATTCTTAGGGACTGGCAAAGGTGAGCAGTTCTTC. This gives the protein CASSLFLGTGKGEQFF.

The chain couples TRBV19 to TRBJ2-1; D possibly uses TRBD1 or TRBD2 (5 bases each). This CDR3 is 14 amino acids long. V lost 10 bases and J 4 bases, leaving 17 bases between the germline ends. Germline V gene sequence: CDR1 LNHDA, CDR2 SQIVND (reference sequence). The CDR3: CATGANGLYNEQFF. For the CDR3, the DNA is TGTGCCACCGGGGCCAACGGACTGTACAATGAGCAGTTCTTC.

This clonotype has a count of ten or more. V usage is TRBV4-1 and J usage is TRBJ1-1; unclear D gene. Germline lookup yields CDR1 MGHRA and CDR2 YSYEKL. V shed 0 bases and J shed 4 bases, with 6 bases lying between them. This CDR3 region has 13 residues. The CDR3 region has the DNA TGCGCCAGCAGCCAAGATAGTGTCACTGAAGCTTTCTTT. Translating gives CASSQDSVTEAFF.

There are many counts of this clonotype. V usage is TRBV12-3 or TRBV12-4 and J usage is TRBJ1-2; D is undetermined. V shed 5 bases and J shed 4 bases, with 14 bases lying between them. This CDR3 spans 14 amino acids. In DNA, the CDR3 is TGTGCCAGCAGTGCCCAGGAGGGTAGCTATGGCTACACCTTC. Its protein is CASSAQEGSYGYTF.

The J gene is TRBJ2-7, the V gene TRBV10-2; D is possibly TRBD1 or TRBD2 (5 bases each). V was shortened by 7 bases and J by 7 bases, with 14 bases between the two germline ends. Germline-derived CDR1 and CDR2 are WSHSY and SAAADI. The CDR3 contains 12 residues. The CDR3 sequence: CASKRGEGEQYF. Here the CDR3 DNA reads TGCGCCAGCAAGCGAGGGGAAGGGGAGCAGTACTTC.

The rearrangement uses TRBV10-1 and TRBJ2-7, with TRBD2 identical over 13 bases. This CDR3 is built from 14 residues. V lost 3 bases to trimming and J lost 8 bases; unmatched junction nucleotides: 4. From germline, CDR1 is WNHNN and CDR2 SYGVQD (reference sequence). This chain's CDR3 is CASSDGTSGVKQYF. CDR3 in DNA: TGCGCCAGCAGTGATGGGACTAGCGGGGTTAAGCAGTACTTC.

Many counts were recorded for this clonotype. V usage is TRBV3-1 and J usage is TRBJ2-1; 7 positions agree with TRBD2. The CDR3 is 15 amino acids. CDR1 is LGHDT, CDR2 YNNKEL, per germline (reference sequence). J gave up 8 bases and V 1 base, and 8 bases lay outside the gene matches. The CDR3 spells CASSQGSGKADEQFF. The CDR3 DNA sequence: TGTGCCAGCAGCCAAGGCAGCGGGAAGGCGGATGAGCAGTTCTTC.

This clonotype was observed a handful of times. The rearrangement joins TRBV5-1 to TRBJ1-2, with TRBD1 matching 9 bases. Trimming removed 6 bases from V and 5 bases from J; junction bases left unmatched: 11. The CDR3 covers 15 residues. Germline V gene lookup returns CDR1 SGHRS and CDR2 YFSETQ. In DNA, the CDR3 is TGCGCCAGCAAAGGACGGGAGGACAGGGGTTATGGCTACACCTTC. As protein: CASKGREDRGYGYTF. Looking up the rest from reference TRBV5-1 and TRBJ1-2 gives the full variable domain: KAGVTQTPRYLIKTRGQQVTLSCSPISGHRSVSWYQQTPGQGLQFLFEYFSETQRNKGNFPGRFSGRQFSNSRSEMNVSTLELGDSALYLCASKGREDRGYGYTFGSGTRLTVV.